Listed below are T cell receptor beta chains from one sample, sequenced in a study of control samples from healthy donors and cancer patients. This table comes from immunoSEQ multiplex PCR, and its TCRdb copy is limited to in-frame clones, with some not included. This sample has about 140,000 clones, with 80% to 90% found just once. The material sequenced was blood. The source is a woman in her 30s in good health. CDR3s include the opening cysteine and the closing phenylalanine or tryptophan. Fields, in order: V gene, clone size, J gene, D gene, CDR3 length, CDR3 protein, CDR3 DNA. A D gene is named only where the DNA matches it firmly. A clone size is listed for some rows: how often the clone was seen (once, few, many), or a class if it is expanded.

TRBV2	.	TRBJ1-5	.	17	CASSEGGGGHSNQPQHF	TGTGCCAGCAGTGAGGGAGGGGGTGGACATAGCAATCAGCCCCAGCATTTT
TRBV28	.	TRBJ2-1	.	16	CASSSPPSMFNDEQFF	TGTGCCAGCAGTTCCCCCCCTAGCATGTTTAACGATGAGCAGTTCTTC
TRBV7-2	.	TRBJ2-2	.	13	CASSLRWVGELFF	TGTGCCAGCAGCCTACGCTGGGTCGGCGAGCTGTTTTTT
TRBV6-6	.	TRBJ2-2	TRBD2	16	CASTLAGGPGTGELFF	TGTGCCAGCACCCTAGCGGGAGGGCCGGGGACCGGGGAGCTGTTTTTT
TRBV3-1/TRBV3-2	.	TRBJ1-5	.	14	CASSPRDTNQPQHF	TGTGCCAGCAGCCCCCGGGACACGAATCAGCCCCAGCATTTT
TRBV9	once	TRBJ2-1	.	15	CASSPIGSLYNEQFF	TGTGCCAGCAGCCCCATCGGGAGTCTCTACAATGAGCAGTTCTTC
TRBV7-2	.	TRBJ2-1	.	12	CASSPSYNEQFF	TGTGCCAGCAGCCCCTCCTACAATGAGCAGTTCTTC
TRBV28	.	TRBJ1-2	.	12	CASSLGGYGYTF	TGTGCCAGCAGTTTGGGGGGGTATGGCTACACCTTC
TRBV6-6	.	TRBJ2-1	TRBD2	15	CASNQGGLAGGLAFF	TGTGCCAGCAACCAAGGGGGACTAGCGGGAGGGCTGGCGTTCTTC
TRBV4-2	.	TRBJ2-5	TRBD1	17	CASSQFRQGGGSETQYF	TGTGCCAGCAGCCAATTTAGACAGGGGGGGGGATCAGAGACCCAGTACTTC
TRBV7-3	.	TRBJ1-3	.	14	CASSLLGSGNTIYF	TGTGCCAGCAGCCTTTTGGGATCTGGAAACACCATATATTTT
TRBV5-4	.	TRBJ2-2	.	14	CASSLLKAGGELFF	TGTGCCAGCAGCTTACTGAAGGCGGGCGGGGAGCTGTTTTTT
TRBV20-1	.	TRBJ1-4	.	18	CSASGARDPSATNEKLFF	TGCAGTGCTAGTGGGGCCCGAGACCCGTCCGCAACTAATGAAAAACTGTTTTTT